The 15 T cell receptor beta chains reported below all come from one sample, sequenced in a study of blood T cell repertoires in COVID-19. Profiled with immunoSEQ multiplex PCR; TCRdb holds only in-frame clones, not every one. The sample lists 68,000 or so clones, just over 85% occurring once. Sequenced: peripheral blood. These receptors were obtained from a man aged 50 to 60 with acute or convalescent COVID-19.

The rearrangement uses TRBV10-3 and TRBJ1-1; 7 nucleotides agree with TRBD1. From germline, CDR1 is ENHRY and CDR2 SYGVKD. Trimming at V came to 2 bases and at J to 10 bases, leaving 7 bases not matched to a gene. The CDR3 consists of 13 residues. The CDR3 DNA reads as TGTGCCATCAGTGAGGACAGGGTTACGGGAGCTTTCTTT. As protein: CAISEDRVTGAFF.

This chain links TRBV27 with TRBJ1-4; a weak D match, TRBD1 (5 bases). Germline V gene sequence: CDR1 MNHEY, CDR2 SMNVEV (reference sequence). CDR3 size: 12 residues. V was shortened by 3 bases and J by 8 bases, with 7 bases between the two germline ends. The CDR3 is CASSLGGEKLFF. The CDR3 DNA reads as TGTGCCAGCAGTTTGGGGGGGGAAAAACTGTTTTTT.

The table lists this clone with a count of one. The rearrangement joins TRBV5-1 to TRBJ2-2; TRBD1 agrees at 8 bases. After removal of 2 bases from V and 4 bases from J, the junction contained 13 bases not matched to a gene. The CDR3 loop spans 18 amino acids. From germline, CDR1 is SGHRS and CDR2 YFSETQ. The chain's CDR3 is CASSFWSGGASGTGELFF. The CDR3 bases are TGCGCCAGCAGCTTCTGGTCAGGGGGCGCATCGGGCACCGGGGAGCTGTTTTTT.

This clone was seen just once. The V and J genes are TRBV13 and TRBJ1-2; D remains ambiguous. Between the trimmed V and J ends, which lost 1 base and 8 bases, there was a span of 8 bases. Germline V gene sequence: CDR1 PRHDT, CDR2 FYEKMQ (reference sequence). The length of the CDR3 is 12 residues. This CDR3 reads CASSLESYGYTF. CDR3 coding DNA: TGTGCCAGCAGCTTAGAATCCTACGGCTACACCTTC.

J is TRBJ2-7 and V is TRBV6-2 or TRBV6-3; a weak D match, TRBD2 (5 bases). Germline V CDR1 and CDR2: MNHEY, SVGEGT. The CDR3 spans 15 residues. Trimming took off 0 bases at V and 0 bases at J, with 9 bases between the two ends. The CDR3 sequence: CASSYSAGSSYEQYF. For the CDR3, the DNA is TGTGCCAGCAGTTACTCCGCGGGCTCCTCCTACGAGCAGTACTTC.

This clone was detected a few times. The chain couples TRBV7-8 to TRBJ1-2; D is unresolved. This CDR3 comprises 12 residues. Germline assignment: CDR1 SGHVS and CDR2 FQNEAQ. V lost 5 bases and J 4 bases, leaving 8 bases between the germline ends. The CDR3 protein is CASSLYSYGYTF. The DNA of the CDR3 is TGTGCCAGCAGCCTCTACTCCTATGGCTACACCTTC.

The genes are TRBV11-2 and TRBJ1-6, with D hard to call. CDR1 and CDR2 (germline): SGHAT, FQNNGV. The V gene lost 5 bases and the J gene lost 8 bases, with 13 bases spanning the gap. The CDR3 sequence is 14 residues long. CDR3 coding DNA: TGTGCCAGCAGCCCCCAACAAACGTATTCACCCCTCCACTTT. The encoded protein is CASSPQQTYSPLHF. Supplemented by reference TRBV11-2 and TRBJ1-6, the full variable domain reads EAGVAQSPRYKIIEKRQSVAFWCNPISGHATLYWYQQILGQGPKLLIQFQNNGVVDDSQLPKDRFSAERLKGVDSTLKIQPAKLEDSAVYLCASSPQQTYSPLHFGNGTRLTVT.

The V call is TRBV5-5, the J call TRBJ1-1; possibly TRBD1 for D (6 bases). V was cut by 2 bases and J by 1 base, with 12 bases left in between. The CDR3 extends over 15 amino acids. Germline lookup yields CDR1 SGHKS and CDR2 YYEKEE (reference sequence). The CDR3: CASSFRDIRNTEAFF. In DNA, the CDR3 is TGTGCCAGCAGCTTCCGGGACATTCGGAACACTGAAGCTTTCTTT. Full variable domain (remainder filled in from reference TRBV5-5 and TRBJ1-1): DAGVTQSPTHLIKTRGQQVTLRCSPISGHKSVSWYQQVLGQGPQFIFQYYEKEERGRGNFPDRFSARQFPNYSSELNVNALLLGDSALYLCASSFRDIRNTEAFFGQGTRLTVV.

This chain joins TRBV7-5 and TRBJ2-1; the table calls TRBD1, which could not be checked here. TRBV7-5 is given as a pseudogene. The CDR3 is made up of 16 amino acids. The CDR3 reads CARSLVGSRDNNEQFF. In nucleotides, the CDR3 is TGTGCCAGAAGCTTAGTTGGGTCCCGAGACAACAATGAGCAGTTCTTC.

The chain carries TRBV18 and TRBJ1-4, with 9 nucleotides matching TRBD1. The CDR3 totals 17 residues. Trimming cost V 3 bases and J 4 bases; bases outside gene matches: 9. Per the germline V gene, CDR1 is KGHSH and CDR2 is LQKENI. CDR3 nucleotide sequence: TGTGCCAGCTCACCTCCCGGGACAGGGCTTCGTAATGAAAAACTGTTTTTT. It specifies CASSPPGTGLRNEKLFF.

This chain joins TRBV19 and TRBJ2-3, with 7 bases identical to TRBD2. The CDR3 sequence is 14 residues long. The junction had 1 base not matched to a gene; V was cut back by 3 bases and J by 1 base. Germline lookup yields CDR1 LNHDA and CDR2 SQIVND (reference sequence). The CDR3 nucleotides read TGTGCCAGTAGTATCCGGGAGGGCACAGATACGCAGTATTTT. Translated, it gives CASSIREGTDTQYF.

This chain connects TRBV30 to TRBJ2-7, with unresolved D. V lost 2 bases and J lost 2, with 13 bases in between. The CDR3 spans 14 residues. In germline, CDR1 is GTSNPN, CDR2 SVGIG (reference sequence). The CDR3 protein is CAWSSGSFTYEQYF. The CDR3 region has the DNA TGTGCCTGGAGTTCGGGTAGCTTTACCTACGAGCAGTACTTC.

CDR3 region: CASTRGLETQYF. The CDR3 DNA sequence: TGTGCCAGCACCCGGGGTCTGGAGACCCAGTACTTC. The V gene is TRBV11-2, the J gene TRBJ2-5, with D perhaps matching TRBD2 (5 bases). Germline V gene lookup returns CDR1 SGHAT and CDR2 FQNNGV. The CDR3 has 12 amino acids. V was cut by 7 bases and J by 5 bases, with 11 bases left in between. Supplemented by reference TRBV11-2 and TRBJ2-5, the full variable domain reads EAGVAQSPRYKIIEKRQSVAFWCNPISGHATLYWYQQILGQGPKLLIQFQNNGVVDDSQLPKDRFSAERLKGVDSTLKIQPAKLEDSAVYLCASTRGLETQYFGPGTRLLVL.

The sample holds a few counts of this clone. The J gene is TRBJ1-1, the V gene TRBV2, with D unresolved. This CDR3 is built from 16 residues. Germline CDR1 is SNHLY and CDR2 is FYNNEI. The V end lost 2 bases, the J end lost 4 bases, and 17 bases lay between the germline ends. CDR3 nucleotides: TGTGCCAGCAGTGAATCCCGCCGCATTCGCGGCACTGAAGCTTTCTTT. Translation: CASSESRRIRGTEAFF. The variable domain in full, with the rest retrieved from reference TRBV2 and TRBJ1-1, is EPEVTQTPSHQVTQMGQEVILRCVPISNHLYFYWYRQILGQKVEFLVSFYNNEISEKSEIFDDQFSVERPDGSNFTLKIRSTKLEDSAMYFCASSESRRIRGTEAFFGQGTRLTVV.

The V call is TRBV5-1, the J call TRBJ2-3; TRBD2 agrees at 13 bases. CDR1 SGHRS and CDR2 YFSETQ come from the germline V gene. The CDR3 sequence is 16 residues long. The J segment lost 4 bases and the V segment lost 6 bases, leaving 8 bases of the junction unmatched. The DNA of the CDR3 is TGCGCCAGCACGGCACTAGCGGGAGGGCCCGCAGATACGCAGTATTTT. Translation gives CASTALAGGPADTQYF.